The present entry profiles one TCR beta chain with its context. Germline V lookup: CDR1 SGHRS, CDR2 YFSETQ. CDR3 length: 14 residues. The V end lost 4 bases, the J end lost 2 bases, and 12 bases lay between the germline ends. This specimen comes from a study of post-analysis software for immune sequencing data. cDNA libraries for TCR beta contained unique molecular identifiers. MiXCR, run by TCRdb on the PCR reads, gives a single entry per CDR3 protein. The sample lists 150,000 to 200,000 distinct CDR3 sequences; about 36% were seen once. The genes are TRBV5-1 and TRBJ1-2; the D gene is possibly TRBD1 (6 bases). Sequencing used blood, obtained after autologous hematopoietic stem cell transplantation. This receptor was identified in a girl aged 10-17 years with multiple sclerosis. The CDR3 here is CASSPGGRNYGYTF. CDR3 DNA sequence: TGCGCCAGCAGCCCCGGGGGCAGAAACTATGGCTACACCTTC.